These T cell receptor beta chains were read from a single sample in a study of blood T cell repertoires in COVID-19. The repertoire was sequenced with immunoSEQ multiplex PCR; TCRdb's copy has only in-frame clones and lacks some. The table lists roughly 41,000 clones, 87% of them singletons. The sequenced material came from peripheral blood. Receptors were obtained from a man in his sixties with acute or convalescent COVID-19. CDR3s include the opening cysteine and the closing phenylalanine or tryptophan. The D gene is left open where the match is weak. The size field is filled for only some rows; it gives once, few, many or a size class.

J gene: TRBJ2-2
CDR3 length: 15
V gene: TRBV18
clone size: -
D gene: TRBD1
CDR3 DNA: TGTGCCAGCTCACCACCGGGACAGGGGTCCGGGGAGCTGTTTTTT
CDR3 protein: CASSPPGQGSGELFF

J gene: TRBJ1-2
CDR3 length: 15
V gene: TRBV6-5
clone size: -
D gene: TRBD1
CDR3 DNA: TGTGCCAGCAGTACCACGGACAGGGGGCGGAGTGGCTACACCTTC
CDR3 protein: CASSTTDRGRSGYTF

J gene: TRBJ1-3
CDR3 length: 20
V gene: TRBV3-1/TRBV3-2
clone size: once
D gene: -
CDR3 DNA: TGTGCCAGCAGCCTAGCTCTCCCCGGTGGCAGAAGAGCATTAGGAAACACCATATATTTT
CDR3 protein: CASSLALPGGRRALGNTIYF

J gene: TRBJ1-5
CDR3 length: 16
V gene: TRBV19
clone size: once
D gene: TRBD1
CDR3 DNA: TGTGCCAGTACAACGATTGGACAGGGAGCATGGGGGGCCCAGCATTTT
CDR3 protein: CASTTIGQGAWGAQHF

J gene: TRBJ1-1
CDR3 length: 13
V gene: TRBV27
clone size: -
D gene: -
CDR3 DNA: TGTGCCAGCAGTTTATTCAGGGACACTGAAGCTTTCTTT
CDR3 protein: CASSLFRDTEAFF

J gene: TRBJ1-6
CDR3 length: 16
V gene: TRBV30
clone size: few
D gene: -
CDR3 DNA: TGTGCCTGGACCCTCCCGGGGGGCGCGGGCAATTCACCCCTCCACTTT
CDR3 protein: CAWTLPGGAGNSPLHF

J gene: TRBJ2-3
CDR3 length: 14
V gene: TRBV24-1
clone size: -
D gene: TRBD2
CDR3 DNA: TGTGCCACAGGATCGGGACTATTATCAGATACGCAGTATTTT
CDR3 protein: CATGSGLLSDTQYF

J gene: TRBJ1-2
CDR3 length: 18
V gene: TRBV3-1/TRBV3-2
clone size: -
D gene: -
CDR3 DNA: TGTGCCAGCAGCCAACAACTCCGGACAGACTCTAAAAAGGATGGCTACACCTTC
CDR3 protein: CASSQQLRTDSKKDGYTF

J gene: TRBJ2-3
CDR3 length: 16
V gene: TRBV6-1
clone size: -
D gene: TRBD1
CDR3 DNA: TGTGCCAGCAGTGAATCACACAGGGGACGCACAGATACGCAGTATTTT
CDR3 protein: CASSESHRGRTDTQYF

J gene: TRBJ2-5
CDR3 length: 14
V gene: TRBV5-1
clone size: -
D gene: -
CDR3 DNA: TGCGCCAGCAGTTCTCAGGGGCAAGGGGAGACCCAGTACTTC
CDR3 protein: CASSSQGQGETQYF

J gene: TRBJ1-2
CDR3 length: 15
V gene: TRBV24-1
clone size: -
D gene: TRBD1
CDR3 DNA: TGTGCCACCCAGAACCCGACAGGGGGGAACTATGGCTACACCTTC
CDR3 protein: CATQNPTGGNYGYTF

J gene: TRBJ1-5
CDR3 length: 18
V gene: TRBV23-1
clone size: -
D gene: -
CDR3 DNA: TGCGCCAGCAGTAACGGGACTGAGCCCCAGGGTAGCAATCAGCCCCAGCATTTT
CDR3 protein: CASSNGTEPQGSNQPQHF

J gene: TRBJ1-2
CDR3 length: 14
V gene: TRBV4-3
clone size: few
D gene: TRBD1
CDR3 DNA: TGCGCCAGCAGCCAGGAGACAGGGGACTATGGCTACACCTTC
CDR3 protein: CASSQETGDYGYTF

J gene: TRBJ1-2
CDR3 length: 11
V gene: TRBV12-3/TRBV12-4
clone size: -
D gene: -
CDR3 DNA: TGTGCCAGCAACTACCTAGGCGGCTACACCTTC
CDR3 protein: CASNYLGGYTF

J gene: TRBJ1-5
CDR3 length: 14
V gene: TRBV18
clone size: -
D gene: -
CDR3 DNA: TGTGCCAGCTCACCCGCAGGACAGAATCAGCCCCAGCATTTT
CDR3 protein: CASSPAGQNQPQHF

J gene: TRBJ1-1
CDR3 length: 13
V gene: TRBV4-3
clone size: -
D gene: -
CDR3 DNA: TGCGCCAGCAGCCAAGATAAATACACTGAAGCTTTCTTT
CDR3 protein: CASSQDKYTEAFF

J gene: TRBJ1-4
CDR3 length: 16
V gene: TRBV9
clone size: -
D gene: -
CDR3 DNA: TGTGCCAGCAGCCAAGCTACGGGTGCGGCTAATGAAAAACTGTTTTTT
CDR3 protein: CASSQATGAANEKLFF

J gene: TRBJ2-4
CDR3 length: 15
V gene: TRBV3-1/TRBV3-2
clone size: once
D gene: -
CDR3 DNA: TGTGCCAGCAGCCAAGAACCCCTTCGGGGAAACATTCAGTACTTC
CDR3 protein: CASSQEPLRGNIQYF

J gene: TRBJ1-1
CDR3 length: 14
V gene: TRBV2
clone size: -
D gene: TRBD1
CDR3 DNA: TGTGCCAGCAGGCCCGGCGACAGGGTGGCTGAAGCTTTCTTT
CDR3 protein: CASRPGDRVAEAFF

J gene: TRBJ1-2
CDR3 length: 14
V gene: TRBV6-2/TRBV6-3
clone size: -
D gene: TRBD1
CDR3 DNA: TGTGCCAGCAGTTCACCGACAGGGAACTATGGCTACACCTTC
CDR3 protein: CASSSPTGNYGYTF

J gene: TRBJ2-3
CDR3 length: 16
V gene: TRBV18
clone size: -
D gene: TRBD1
CDR3 DNA: TGTGCCAGCTCACCACCGAGCGGACAGGGGCTGGATACGCAGTATTTT
CDR3 protein: CASSPPSGQGLDTQYF

J gene: TRBJ1-5
CDR3 length: 14
V gene: TRBV7-9
clone size: -
D gene: TRBD1
CDR3 DNA: TGTGCCAGCAGCTCGGGACAGGGGGTTCAGCCCCAGCATTTT
CDR3 protein: CASSSGQGVQPQHF

J gene: TRBJ1-5
CDR3 length: 17
V gene: TRBV18
clone size: -
D gene: -
CDR3 DNA: TGTGCCAGCTCCCCGAGGTCGGGAATGAATAGCAATCAGCCCCAGCATTTT
CDR3 protein: CASSPRSGMNSNQPQHF

J gene: TRBJ1-4
CDR3 length: 15
V gene: TRBV30
clone size: -
D gene: -
CDR3 DNA: TGTGCCTGGAGTTCCGGGACACGGACTAATGAAAAACTGTTTTTT
CDR3 protein: CAWSSGTRTNEKLFF

J gene: TRBJ1-2
CDR3 length: 15
V gene: TRBV6-1
clone size: few
D gene: TRBD1
CDR3 DNA: TGTGCCAGCAGTGAAGGTTTGGGACAGGGCAGAGACTACACCTTC
CDR3 protein: CASSEGLGQGRDYTF

J gene: TRBJ1-1
CDR3 length: 18
V gene: TRBV7-6
clone size: -
D gene: -
CDR3 DNA: TGTGCCAGCAGCTTAGGAGAGGGGGTAATATGGGCGAACACTGAAGCTTTCTTT
CDR3 protein: CASSLGEGVIWANTEAFF

J gene: TRBJ2-3
CDR3 length: 17
V gene: TRBV19
clone size: -
D gene: -
CDR3 DNA: TGTGCCAGTAGTATTGAAATCTCCAGGGCCAGCACAGATACGCAGTATTTT
CDR3 protein: CASSIEISRASTDTQYF

J gene: TRBJ1-6
CDR3 length: 14
V gene: TRBV7-3
clone size: -
D gene: -
CDR3 DNA: TGTGCCAGCAGCTCAGGACAGATTAATTCACCCCTCCACTTT
CDR3 protein: CASSSGQINSPLHF

J gene: TRBJ2-1
CDR3 length: 14
V gene: TRBV7-3
clone size: -
D gene: -
CDR3 DNA: TGTGCCAGCAGCTCCCCAGGGGCCCACAATGAGCAGTTCTTC
CDR3 protein: CASSSPGAHNEQFF

J gene: TRBJ1-5
CDR3 length: 18
V gene: TRBV15
clone size: few
D gene: TRBD1
CDR3 DNA: TGTGCCACCAGCAGAGATGGGACAGGGCTTTCGGGGACCCGGCCCCAGCATTTT
CDR3 protein: CATSRDGTGLSGTRPQHF

J gene: TRBJ1-2
CDR3 length: 13
V gene: TRBV5-4
clone size: -
D gene: -
CDR3 DNA: TGTGCCAGCAGCTTCTTTGGGGGGTATGGCTACACCTTC
CDR3 protein: CASSFFGGYGYTF

J gene: TRBJ2-1
CDR3 length: 13
V gene: TRBV11-3
clone size: -
D gene: -
CDR3 DNA: TGTGCCAGCAGCGCCACCGCGTACAATGAGCAGTTCTTC
CDR3 protein: CASSATAYNEQFF

J gene: TRBJ1-4
CDR3 length: 15
V gene: TRBV7-2
clone size: -
D gene: -
CDR3 DNA: TGTGCCAGCAGCTTAGGACTGGGGGGTAATGAAAAACTGTTTTTT
CDR3 protein: CASSLGLGGNEKLFF

J gene: TRBJ1-1
CDR3 length: 15
V gene: TRBV18
clone size: -
D gene: -
CDR3 DNA: TGTGCCAGCTCACCCTCCTCGGCGGGTAACACTGAAGCTTTCTTT
CDR3 protein: CASSPSSAGNTEAFF

J gene: TRBJ1-2
CDR3 length: 14
V gene: TRBV7-2
clone size: few
D gene: -
CDR3 DNA: TGTGCCAGCAGCTCCCCGGGATCGATATATGGCTACACCTTC
CDR3 protein: CASSSPGSIYGYTF

J gene: TRBJ2-1
CDR3 length: 13
V gene: TRBV29-1
clone size: -
D gene: -
CDR3 DNA: TGCAGCGTGGCCGGGGGTCCTATCAATGAGCAGTTCTTC
CDR3 protein: CSVAGGPINEQFF

J gene: TRBJ2-7
CDR3 length: 16
V gene: TRBV27
clone size: -
D gene: TRBD1
CDR3 DNA: TGTGCCAGCAGTTCTCTTGGACAGGAGACCTTCTACGAGCAGTACTTC
CDR3 protein: CASSSLGQETFYEQYF

J gene: TRBJ1-1
CDR3 length: 17
V gene: TRBV28
clone size: -
D gene: TRBD1
CDR3 DNA: TGTGCCAGCAGTCAACCGGGACAGGGTATGTATCTGGGTGAAGCTTTCTTT
CDR3 protein: CASSQPGQGMYLGEAFF

J gene: TRBJ1-1
CDR3 length: 12
V gene: TRBV29-1
clone size: -
D gene: -
CDR3 DNA: TGCAGCGTTGATATCTCCAACACTGAAGCTTTCTTT
CDR3 protein: CSVDISNTEAFF

J gene: TRBJ1-5
CDR3 length: 15
V gene: TRBV18
clone size: -
D gene: -
CDR3 DNA: TGTGCCAGCTCACCCCCGGCAAACCCTGGAGGGCCCCAGCATTTT
CDR3 protein: CASSPPANPGGPQHF

J gene: TRBJ2-7
CDR3 length: 12
V gene: TRBV10-1
clone size: -
D gene: -
CDR3 DNA: TGCGCCAGCAGTGACAGTTCCTACGAGCAGTACTTC
CDR3 protein: CASSDSSYEQYF

J gene: TRBJ2-1
CDR3 length: 19
V gene: TRBV15
clone size: -
D gene: TRBD1
CDR3 DNA: TGTGCCACCAGCACGCAACTGTCTGACAGGGTCCCCTCCTACAATGAGCAGTTCTTC
CDR3 protein: CATSTQLSDRVPSYNEQFF

J gene: TRBJ1-1
CDR3 length: 14
V gene: TRBV11-2
clone size: -
D gene: -
CDR3 DNA: TGTGCCAGCAGCTCAGGGGAGTTGAACACTGAAGCTTTCTTT
CDR3 protein: CASSSGELNTEAFF

J gene: TRBJ2-1
CDR3 length: 15
V gene: TRBV7-3
clone size: -
D gene: TRBD1
CDR3 DNA: TGTGCCAGCAGCCCCGACAGGGCGCGATACAATGAGCAGTTCTTC
CDR3 protein: CASSPDRARYNEQFF

J gene: TRBJ2-1
CDR3 length: 15
V gene: TRBV27
clone size: -
D gene: TRBD2
CDR3 DNA: TGTGCCAGCAGGACTCGCGGGGGGCCCTACAATGAGCAGTTCTTC
CDR3 protein: CASRTRGGPYNEQFF

J gene: TRBJ1-5
CDR3 length: 13
V gene: TRBV6-5
clone size: -
D gene: -
CDR3 DNA: TGTGCCAGCAAAGAGGCTAATGATCAGCCCCAGCATTTT
CDR3 protein: CASKEANDQPQHF

J gene: TRBJ2-3
CDR3 length: 15
V gene: TRBV9
clone size: -
D gene: -
CDR3 DNA: TGTGCCAGCAGCGGAGCCGGGACTTCCACAGATACGCAGTATTTT
CDR3 protein: CASSGAGTSTDTQYF

J gene: TRBJ1-3
CDR3 length: 15
V gene: TRBV5-6
clone size: -
D gene: -
CDR3 DNA: TGTGCCAGCAGCGGTATCGGTAGTACTGGAAACACCATATATTTT
CDR3 protein: CASSGIGSTGNTIYF

J gene: TRBJ1-1
CDR3 length: 15
V gene: TRBV9
clone size: -
D gene: TRBD1
CDR3 DNA: TGTGCCAGCAGCGTAGGACAGGGGCAGAACACTGAAGCTTTCTTT
CDR3 protein: CASSVGQGQNTEAFF